The clone carrying this T cell receptor beta chain occurred a few times. The use of a sample-barcoded 5' primer and a J-beta primer mix characterized a second PCR of about 7 to 12 cycles. Via MiXCR, TCRdb re-called the 5' RACE reads, giving one row per CDR3 protein. Of roughly 1,800,000 distinct CDR3 sequences listed, just under 50% are singletons. This entry belongs to a study of blood T cells in healthy people across ages. This clonotype originated in a woman aged 35 to 49 in good health. The sequenced sample consisted of blood.

CDR3 in amino acids: CASSRGLTYYGYTF. For the CDR3, the DNA is TGTGCCAGCAGCCGGGGACTGACGTACTATGGCTACACCTTC. The chain employs TRBV28 and TRBJ1-2, with D possibly matching TRBD1 (5 bases). The CDR3 consists of 14 residues. Germline V gene lookup returns CDR1 MDHEN and CDR2 SYDVKM. Trimming stripped 6 bases from V and 3 bases from J, with 14 bases between.